Listed below are T cell receptor beta chains from one sample, sequenced in a study of T cell responses to AZD1222 COVID-19 vaccine. TCRdb's table, derived via immunoSEQ multiplex PCR, lists solely in-frame clones and lacks some. Seen here are 150,000 to 200,000 clones, 80% to 95% observed once, and the top ten hold approximately 4%. Here the sequenced sample was peripheral blood, taken on day 0 of AZD1222 vaccination. The receptors were sampled from an adult in good health. The CDR3 runs from the conserved cysteine through the conserved F or W. Each record gives: J gene, D gene, V gene, CDR3 protein, CDR3 DNA. D genes are given only for firm matches.

TRBJ2-1 NA TRBV15 CATSIIGTPGDNEQFF TGTGCCACCAGCATTATCGGGACACCGGGGGACAATGAGCAGTTCTTC
TRBJ1-2 NA TRBV9 CASSVAGGSGGYTF TGTGCCAGCAGCGTAGCTGGGGGGAGCGGCGGCTACACCTTC
TRBJ1-1 NA TRBV3-1/TRBV3-2 CASSQEGGSEAFF TGTGCCAGCAGCCAAGAGGGAGGGAGTGAAGCTTTCTTT
TRBJ1-3 NA TRBV19 CASEIPGQSSGNTIYF TGTGCCAGTGAAATACCGGGACAAAGCTCTGGAAACACCATATATTTT
TRBJ1-1 NA TRBV6-2/TRBV6-3 CASSYLQVNTEAFF TGTGCCAGCAGTTACCTACAGGTGAACACTGAAGCTTTCTTT
TRBJ1-4 TRBD1 TRBV5-4 CASSRDRGDEKLFF TGTGCCAGCAGCCGGGACAGGGGGGACGAAAAACTGTTTTTT
TRBJ2-4 TRBD2 TRBV18 CASSPGEGTGIQYF TGTGCCAGCTCACCCGGGGAGGGGACTGGCATTCAGTACTTC
TRBJ1-4 NA TRBV29-1 CSVLGTVEKEKLFF TGCAGCGTACTCGGGACGGTCGAGAAGGAAAAACTGTTTTTT
TRBJ1-1 NA TRBV5-5 CASSLLAETEAFF TGTGCCAGCAGCTTGTTAGCTGAAACTGAAGCTTTCTTT
TRBJ1-1 TRBD1 TRBV2 CASSGQGAEISEAFF TGTGCCAGCAGTGGACAGGGGGCCGAGATAAGTGAAGCTTTCTTT
TRBJ2-7 TRBD1 TRBV19 CATSPWDSPSYEQYF TGTGCCACCTCCCCCTGGGACAGCCCCTCCTACGAGCAGTACTTC
TRBJ1-1 NA TRBV10-3 CAIRRTDTFMNTEAFF TGTGCCATCAGAAGGACGGACACCTTTATGAACACTGAAGCTTTCTTT
TRBJ1-5 NA TRBV6-1 CASSELAGGNQPQHF TGTGCCAGCAGTGAACTGGCGGGTGGCAATCAGCCCCAGCATTTT
TRBJ1-2 TRBD1 TRBV27 CASSRGQGDVGYTF TGTGCCAGCAGTCGGGGACAGGGTGACGTCGGCTACACCTTC
TRBJ2-7 NA TRBV6-4 CASSDRGSYEQYF TGTGCCAGCAGTGATAGAGGTTCCTACGAGCAGTACTTC
TRBJ1-4 NA TRBV4-1 CASSQERDEKLFF TGCGCCAGCAGCCAAGAACGAGATGAAAAACTGTTTTTT
TRBJ2-7 NA TRBV7-9 CASSLRYEQYF TGTGCCAGCAGCTTACGGTACGAGCAGTACTTC
TRBJ1-2 NA TRBV28 CASSLDGYTF TGTGCCAGCAGTTTGGATGGCTACACCTTC
TRBJ2-7 TRBD1 TRBV9 CASSSGQGRAKYEQYF TGTGCCAGCAGCTCCGGACAGGGACGCGCTAAGTACGAGCAGTACTTC
TRBJ1-5 NA TRBV12-3/TRBV12-4 CASSISNQPQHF TGTGCCAGCAGTATCAGCAATCAGCCCCAGCATTTT
TRBJ2-4 NA TRBV5-4 CASSLVSDYVNIQYF TGTGCCAGCAGCTTGGTTTCGGACTATGTAAACATTCAGTACTTC
TRBJ1-5 NA TRBV29-1 CSVLWENQPQHF TGCAGCGTTCTCTGGGAGAATCAGCCCCAGCATTTT